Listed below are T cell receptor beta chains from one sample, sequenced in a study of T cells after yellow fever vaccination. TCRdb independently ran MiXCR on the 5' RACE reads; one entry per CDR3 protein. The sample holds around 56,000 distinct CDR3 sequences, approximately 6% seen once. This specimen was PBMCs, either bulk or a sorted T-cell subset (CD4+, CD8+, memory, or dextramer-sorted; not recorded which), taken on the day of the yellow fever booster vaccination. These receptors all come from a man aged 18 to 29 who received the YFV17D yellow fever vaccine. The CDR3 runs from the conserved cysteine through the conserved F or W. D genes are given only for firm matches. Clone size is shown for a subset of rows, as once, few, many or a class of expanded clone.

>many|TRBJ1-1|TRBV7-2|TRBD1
CASSSPTGANTEAFF
TGTGCCAGCAGCTCGCCAACAGGGGCAAACACTGAAGCTTTCTTT
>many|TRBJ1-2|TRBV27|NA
CASSPNPRGNYGYTF
TGTGCCAGCAGTCCGAACCCGAGGGGGAACTATGGCTACACCTTC
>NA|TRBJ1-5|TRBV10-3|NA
CAISTGSNQPQHF
TGTGCCATCAGCACAGGCAGCAATCAGCCCCAGCATTTT
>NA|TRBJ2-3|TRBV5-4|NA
CASSRKTVRTDTQYF
TGTGCCAGCAGCAGAAAGACAGTCCGCACAGATACGCAGTATTTT
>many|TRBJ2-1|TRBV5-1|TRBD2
CASSLVAGGPNEQFF
TGCGCCAGCAGCTTGGTAGCGGGGGGGCCCAATGAGCAGTTCTTC
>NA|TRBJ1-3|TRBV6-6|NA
CASSSAPTGNTIYF
TGTGCCAGCAGTTCCGCCCCTACTGGAAACACCATATATTTT
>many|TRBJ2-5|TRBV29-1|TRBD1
CSVEAADREQETQYF
TGCAGCGTTGAAGCCGCGGACAGGGAACAAGAGACCCAGTACTTC
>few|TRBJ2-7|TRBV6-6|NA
CASSYGPTGRFYEQYF
TGTGCCAGCAGTTACGGCCCCACGGGGCGATTCTACGAGCAGTACTTC
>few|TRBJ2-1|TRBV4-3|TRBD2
CASSQTLAGSYNEQFF
TGCGCCAGCAGCCAAACACTAGCGGGCTCCTACAATGAGCAGTTCTTC
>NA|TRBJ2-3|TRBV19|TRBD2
CASRSGLREHTDTQYF
TGTGCCAGTCGATCGGGGTTGCGGGAGCACACAGATACGCAGTATTTT
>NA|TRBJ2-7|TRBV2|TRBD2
CAGQRGDSYEQYF
TGTGCGGGGCAGCGGGGGGATTCCTACGAGCAGTACTTC
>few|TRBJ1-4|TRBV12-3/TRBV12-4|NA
CASSLRGKLFF
TGTGCCAGCAGTTTGCGAGGAAAACTGTTTTTT
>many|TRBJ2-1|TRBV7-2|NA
CASSLGALHLVRNEQFF
TGTGCCAGCAGCTTAGGTGCACTACATCTTGTCAGGAATGAGCAGTTCTTC
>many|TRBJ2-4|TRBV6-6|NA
CASSPPYEKNIQYF
TGTGCCAGCAGCCCCCCCTACGAAAAGAACATTCAGTACTTC
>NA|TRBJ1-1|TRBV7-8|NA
CASSLARAQGTEAFF
TGTGCCAGCAGCTTAGCGAGGGCGCAGGGCACTGAAGCTTTCTTT
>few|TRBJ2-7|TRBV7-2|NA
CASTSDAHDYEQYF
TGTGCCAGCACCTCGGACGCCCACGACTACGAGCAGTACTTC
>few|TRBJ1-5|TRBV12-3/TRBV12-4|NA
CASSFVYSNQPQHF
TGTGCCAGCAGTTTTGTGTACAGCAATCAGCCCCAGCATTTT
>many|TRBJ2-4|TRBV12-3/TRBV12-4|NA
CASSPTLGIQYF
TGTGCCAGCAGCCCCACCTTGGGCATTCAGTACTTC
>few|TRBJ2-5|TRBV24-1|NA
CATSDSPGTYQETQYF
TGTGCCACCAGTGATTCTCCGGGGACATACCAAGAGACCCAGTACTTC
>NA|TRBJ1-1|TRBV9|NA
CASSVVAEMNTEAFF
TGTGCCAGCAGCGTAGTTGCAGAGATGAACACTGAAGCTTTCTTT
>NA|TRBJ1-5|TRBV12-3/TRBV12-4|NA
CASSPGGGPYSNQPQHF
TGTGCCAGCAGTCCGGGTGGTGGGCCGTATAGCAATCAGCCCCAGCATTTT
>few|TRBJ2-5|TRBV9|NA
CASSVEISGGIETQYF
TGTGCCAGCAGCGTGGAAATTAGCGGAGGTATCGAGACCCAGTACTTC
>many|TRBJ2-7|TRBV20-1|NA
CSASGRDYEQYF
TGCAGTGCTAGTGGCAGGGACTACGAGCAGTACTTC
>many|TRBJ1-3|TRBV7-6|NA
CASTDFGRGSSGNTIYF
TGTGCCAGCACCGACTTCGGGAGGGGGTCTTCTGGAAACACCATATATTTT
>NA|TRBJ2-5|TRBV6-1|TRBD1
CASREGTVETQYF
TGTGCCAGCAGAGAAGGGACAGTAGAGACCCAGTACTTC
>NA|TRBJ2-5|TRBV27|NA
CASSSLLGLLAGETQYF
TGTGCCAGCAGTAGTTTGCTGGGTCTGCTAGCCGGAGAGACCCAGTACTTC
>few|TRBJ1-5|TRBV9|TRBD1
CASSLGGGSGPNQPQHF
TGTGCCAGCAGCTTAGGGGGCGGCTCCGGGCCCAATCAGCCCCAGCATTTT
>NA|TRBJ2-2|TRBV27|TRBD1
CASSLLGTGANTGELFF
TGTGCCAGCAGTTTATTAGGGACAGGGGCGAACACCGGGGAGCTGTTTTTT
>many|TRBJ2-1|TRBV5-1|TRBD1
CASSSPGQGIMEQFF
TGCGCCAGCAGCTCCCCGGGACAGGGTATAATGGAGCAGTTCTTC
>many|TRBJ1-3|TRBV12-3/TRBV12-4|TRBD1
CASRWDRRNTIYF
TGTGCCAGCAGGTGGGACAGGCGAAACACCATATATTTT
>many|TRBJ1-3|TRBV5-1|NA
CASSLEARDTIYF
TGCGCCAGCAGCTTGGAAGCGCGGGACACCATATATTTT
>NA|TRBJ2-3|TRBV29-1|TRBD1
CSARTGRLADTQYF
TGCAGCGCCCGGACAGGGAGGTTGGCCGATACGCAGTATTTT
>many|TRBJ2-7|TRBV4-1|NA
CASSQPRQGSSYEQYF
TGCGCCAGCAGCCAACCTCGTCAGGGGAGCTCCTACGAGCAGTACTTC
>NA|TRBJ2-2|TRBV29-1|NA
CSVRQSANTGELFF
TGCAGCGTTCGGCAGAGCGCGAACACCGGGGAGCTGTTTTTT
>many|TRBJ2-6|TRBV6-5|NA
CASSSRPSGANVLTF
TGTGCCAGCAGTTCCAGGCCGTCTGGGGCCAACGTCCTGACTTTC
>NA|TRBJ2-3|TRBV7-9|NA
CASSSLSAGDTQYF
TGTGCCAGCAGTTCGCTCTCCGCGGGGGATACGCAGTATTTT
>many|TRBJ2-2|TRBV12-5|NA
CASGVPDTGELFF
TGTGCTAGTGGTGTCCCGGATACCGGGGAGCTGTTTTTT
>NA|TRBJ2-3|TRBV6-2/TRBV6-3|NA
CASSPNALTQYF
TGTGCCAGCAGCCCCAACGCTCTCACGCAGTATTTT
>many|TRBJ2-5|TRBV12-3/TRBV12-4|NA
CASSPAQGEGETQYF
TGTGCCAGCAGCCCTGCTCAGGGAGAAGGGGAGACCCAGTACTTC